This TCR beta chain was recovered during a study of regulatory T cells in long-lasting Graves disease. Study conclusions and caveats: TCR diversity was lower in persistent than newly diagnosed Graves' disease. Gene preferences differed: TRBV28, TRBJ1-2, TRBJ2-5 in persistent cases.

This clonotype was detected ten times or more. The target antigen is unknown. The V end was cut by 8 bases, the J end by 6 bases, with 13 bases between. The V gene's germline CDR1 is LGHDT and CDR2 YNNKEL (reference sequence). The CDR3 is 12 residues long. Noted time point: persistent/refractory GD, antithyroid drugs over 5 years with positive TRAb. RNA isolated from PBMCs was used to make the TCR library. Assembly of TCR beta libraries relied on iRepertoire HTBI primers together with Arm-PCR of CDR3 regions. TCRdb called the multiplex PCR reads again in MiXCR, with one record for every CDR3 protein. The data hold fewer than 550,000 distinct CDR3 sequences, with about a fifth observed a single time.

Here the sequenced sample was peripheral blood mononuclear cells (PBMCs), taken when the disease was refractory, from a patient treated with antithyroid drugs. The clonotype comes from a female donor with Graves disease. This rearrangement joins TRBV3-1 to TRBJ1-2; possible D gene TRBD1, 6 bases. The CDR3 region is CASWSGGNGYTF. Written as DNA, the CDR3 is TGTGCCAGCTGGAGTGGGGGCAATGGCTACACCTTC.